The following is a T cell receptor beta chain sequence with its context. Its antigen is undetermined. The survey-level immunoSEQ assay was used. Libraries were prepared by immunoSEQ multiplex PCR; TCRdb keeps only in-frame clonotypes and omits some of them. This sample has 15,000 to 20,000 clones, with around 74% found just once. This sample is part of a study of pediatric ulcerative colitis. V lost 4 bases, J lost 7 bases, and 10 bases stayed unmatched. Germline V lookup: CDR1 SGDLS, CDR2 YYNGEE. This CDR3 region has 15 residues. Findings and caveats of the study: Blood-derived T cells may be present in rectal pinch biopsies.

The rectum was sampled with one to two pinch biopsies at colonoscopy. This sequence originates from a boy younger than 18 with moderate ulcerative colitis. This chain joins TRBV9 and TRBJ2-1, with TRBD1 matching over 8 bases. Sequenced sample: gut tissue. CDR3 loop: CASSSRTGTGNEQFF. Here the CDR3 DNA reads TGTGCCAGCAGCTCAAGGACAGGGACGGGAAATGAGCAGTTCTTC.